The 28 T cell receptor beta chains presented below share a single source sample, sequenced in a study of control samples from healthy donors and cancer patients. The data were produced by immunoSEQ multiplex PCR, yet TCRdb's version contains in-frame clones alone and is incomplete. Of about 180,000 clones detected, approximately 94% appear once; the ten largest clones hold about 1.4%. The sample comprised blood. These receptors originate from a woman aged 18-35 years in good health.

This clone has only one observation. The chain carries TRBV7-2 and TRBJ2-7; D is ambiguous. This CDR3 region has 14 residues. CDR1 is SGHTA and CDR2 is FQGNSA in the germline V gene. V shed 4 bases and J shed 5 bases, with 15 bases lying between them. CDR3 in DNA: TGTGCCAGCAGCTCCGAAATTAGTGAACACGAGCAGTACTTC. Protein sequence: CASSSEISEHEQYF.

This chain links TRBV18 with TRBJ1-2; no clear D. From germline, CDR1 is KGHSH and CDR2 LQKENI. The CDR3 contains 14 residues. V lost 1 base, J lost 8 bases, and 14 bases lay in between. This chain's CDR3 is CASSPLEGTGGYTF. CDR3 sequence (DNA): TGTGCCAGCTCACCACTCGAGGGTACCGGCGGCTACACCTTC.

For this clone: The missing conserved phenylalanine or tryptophan at the end of this CDR3 makes a read error likely. No DNA is shown, since the ends of the CDR3 on it are uncertain; the CDR3 is the one TCRdb lists. J is TRBJ2-7 and V is TRBV9; the D call in the table, TRBD1, was not verified against the DNA. Ends included, the CDR3 has 13 residues. Germline V gene lookup returns CDR1 SGDLS and CDR2 YYNGEE. The CDR3 sequence: CASSPRTGEFLRR.

The genes are TRBV19 and TRBJ1-1; D is undetermined. The CDR3 is 13 amino acids. Trimming took off 3 bases at V and 1 base at J, with 6 bases between the two ends. Looked up from germline, CDR1 is LNHDA and CDR2 is SQIVND (reference sequence). The CDR3 sequence: CASSMLRNTEAFF. The CDR3 DNA sequence: TGTGCCAGTAGTATGTTGAGGAACACTGAAGCTTTCTTT.

This chain connects TRBV7-6 to TRBJ1-4; a possible D gene is TRBD1 (5 bases). The V gene lost 1 base and the J gene lost 7 bases, with 13 bases spanning the gap. Germline V gene data show CDR1 as SGHVS and CDR2 as FNYEAQ. The CDR3 runs to 15 residues. As DNA, the CDR3 is TGTGCCAGCAGCTTAGAGGGGTCAAAGGCTGAAAAACTGTTTTTT. Translated: CASSLEGSKAEKLFF. Combining the CDR3 with reference TRBV7-6 and TRBJ1-4 gives the whole variable domain GAGVSQSPRYKVTKRGQDVALRCDPISGHVSLYWYRQALGQGPEFLTYFNYEAQQDKSGLPNDRFSAERPEGSISTLTIQRTEQRDSAMYRCASSLEGSKAEKLFFGSGTQLSVL.

The chain joins TRBV5-6 to TRBJ2-3; perhaps TRBD2 as D (6 bases). Germline V lookup: CDR1 SGHDT, CDR2 YYEEEE. The CDR3 has 16 residues. The V end was cut by 4 bases, the J end by 4 bases, with 19 bases between. The CDR3 loop is CASSATGASVADTQYF. The CDR3 DNA follows: TGTGCCAGCAGCGCAACTGGGGCTAGCGTTGCAGATACGCAGTATTTT.

This chain uses TRBV5-1 with TRBJ2-7; 8 bases are a match to TRBD2. The V gene's germline CDR1 is SGHRS and CDR2 YFSETQ. V was pared by 4 bases and J by 0 bases, with 6 bases of the junction left unmatched. This CDR3 contains 15 residues. CDR3 in amino acids: CASSPGGTPSYEQYF. The CDR3 DNA reads TGCGCCAGCAGCCCGGGGGGGACACCCTCCTACGAGCAGTACTTC.

The V and J genes are TRBV5-1 and TRBJ2-7; tentatively, D is TRBD1 (6 bases). CDR1 SGHRS and CDR2 YFSETQ come from the germline V gene. Trimming stripped 4 bases from V and 7 bases from J, with 24 bases between. The CDR3 loop spans 16 amino acids. As DNA, the CDR3 is TGCGCCAGCAGCCCCCGTCCGGACAGCACCCCGGGAGAGCAGTACTTC. The encoded protein is CASSPRPDSTPGEQYF.

The V gene is TRBV5-4, the J gene TRBJ2-3; D is undetermined. From germline, CDR1 is SGHNT and CDR2 YYREEE (reference sequence). Between the trimmed V and J ends, which lost 1 base and 4 bases, there was a span of 7 bases. The CDR3 contains 13 residues. In DNA, the CDR3 is TGTGCCAGCAGCTTGAATACCGCAGATACGCAGTATTTT. This gives the protein CASSLNTADTQYF. Variable domain in full (rest from reference TRBV5-4 and TRBJ2-3): ETGVTQSPTHLIKTRGQQVTLRCSSQSGHNTVSWYQQALGQGPQFIFQYYREEENGRGNFPPRFSGLQFPNYSSELNVNALELDDSALYLCASSLNTADTQYFGPGTRLTVL.

The V gene is TRBV5-1, the J gene TRBJ2-3, with 10 positions matching TRBD2. Germline CDR1 reads SGHRS; CDR2 reads YFSETQ. This CDR3 comprises 17 residues. Trimming cost V 0 bases and J 2 bases; bases outside gene matches: 6. This CDR3 is CASSLGRTSGLTDTQYF. In nucleotides, the CDR3 is TGCGCCAGCAGCTTGGGGCGGACTAGCGGACTCACAGATACGCAGTATTTT.

The genes are TRBV10-3 and TRBJ2-7; perhaps TRBD2 as D (6 bases). Germline values: CDR1 ENHRY, CDR2 SYGVKD. The V end lost 8 bases, the J end lost 7 bases, and 12 bases lay between the germline ends. CDR3 length: 11 amino acids. CDR3 sequence: CAIGWDSEQYF. As DNA, the CDR3 is TGTGCCATCGGTTGGGACTCTGAGCAGTACTTC.

This sequence joins TRBV7-8 and TRBJ1-1, with D tentatively TRBD1 (6 bases). V lost 1 base and J lost 4, with 7 bases in between. The CDR3 extends over 13 amino acids. CDR1 SGHVS and CDR2 FQNEAQ come from the germline V gene. The CDR3 DNA is TGTGCCAGCAGCTTAGGAGGGGGCACTGAAGCTTTCTTT. Its protein product is CASSLGGGTEAFF.

The chain joins TRBV7-2 to TRBJ2-5; 8 positions match TRBD2. With 1 base clipped from V and 1 base from J, the junction kept 5 bases outside the gene matches. The germline V gene has CDR1 SGHTA and CDR2 FQGNSA. The CDR3 has 16 residues. The CDR3 coding sequence is TGTGCCAGCAGCTTAGGGGTTAGCGGGGTCCAAGAGACCCAGTACTTC. This gives the protein CASSLGVSGVQETQYF.

The rearrangement joins TRBV28 to TRBJ1-4; no clear D. CDR1 MDHEN and CDR2 SYDVKM come from the germline V gene. The CDR3 totals 12 residues. V lost 6 bases, J lost 8 bases, and 10 bases lay in between. The CDR3 sequence: CASSSAGEKLFF. The CDR3 nucleotides read TGTGCCAGCAGCTCCGCGGGCGAAAAACTGTTTTTT.

The chain employs TRBV19 and TRBJ1-4; D might be TRBD1 (6 bases). Between the trimmed V and J ends, which lost 9 bases and 4 bases, there was a span of 18 bases. This CDR3 has 15 residues. Germline CDR1 reads LNHDA; CDR2 reads SQIVND (reference sequence). CDR3 nucleotide sequence: TGTGCCAGCGCCTTTAGGGGGGCGATTAATGAAAAACTGTTTTTT. Residues: CASAFRGAINEKLFF.

This sequence joins TRBV20-1 and TRBJ2-5; tentatively, D is TRBD1 (6 bases). The CDR3 sequence is 15 residues long. Trimming removed 3 bases at V and 1 base at J, with 15 bases between. Germline V CDR1 and CDR2: DFQATT, SNEGSKA (reference sequence). The CDR3 DNA reads as TGCAGTGCTAGTCGGACAGACGACTTCCAAGAGACCCAGTACTTC. Amino acid sequence: CSASRTDDFQETQYF.

CDR3 sequence (DNA): TGTGCCAGCAGCTTAGCTTCGACTAGCGGGAGCACAGATACGCAGTATTTT. Amino acids: CASSLASTSGSTDTQYF. The V call is TRBV7-9, the J call TRBJ2-3, with 10 nucleotides matching TRBD2. CDR1 is SEHNR and CDR2 is FQNEAQ in the germline V gene (reference sequence). V lost 0 bases and J lost 0; bases outside the gene matches: 3. This CDR3 has 17 amino acids.

The V gene is TRBV12-5, the J gene TRBJ2-3; 9 bases fit TRBD1. CDR3 length: 14 amino acids. Germline CDR1 and CDR2: LGHNT and FRNRAP. Losses at the gene ends were 5 bases for V and 4 bases for J; bases not matched to a gene: 4. CDR3 DNA sequence: TGTGCTAGTGGTCCGGGACAGGGACCAGATACGCAGTATTTT. Protein sequence: CASGPGQGPDTQYF.

This sequence joins TRBV5-4 and TRBJ1-5; no reliable D call. Trimming left V 0 bases short and J 0 bases short, with 10 bases between. CDR3 length: 16 amino acids. From germline, CDR1 is SGHNT and CDR2 YYREEE (reference sequence). The CDR3 loop is CASSLGGQNSNQPQHF. CDR3 in DNA: TGTGCCAGCAGCTTGGGAGGGCAGAATAGCAATCAGCCCCAGCATTTT.

The J gene is TRBJ2-7, the V gene TRBV6-1; 11 bases line up with TRBD2. CDR1 MNHNS and CDR2 SASEGT come from the germline V gene. This CDR3 region has 17 residues. With V trimmed by 1 base and J by 0 bases, 5 bases remained unmatched. The CDR3, as DNA: TGTGCCAGCAGTGAAGGTGGGACTAGCGGTAGCTCCTACGAGCAGTACTTC. Residues: CASSEGGTSGSSYEQYF.

This clone showed up just once. The chain joins TRBV5-1 to TRBJ1-5; D is possibly TRBD1 (5 bases). This CDR3 is 14 amino acids long. V dropped 2 bases and J dropped 3 bases, with 9 bases sitting between them. The V gene's germline CDR1 is SGHRS and CDR2 YFSETQ. CDR3 nucleotides: TGCGCCAGCAGCTTTGGGGGGTCCAATCAGCCCCAGCATTTT. It codes for CASSFGGSNQPQHF. The full variable domain, completed using reference TRBV5-1 and TRBJ1-5, is KAGVTQTPRYLIKTRGQQVTLSCSPISGHRSVSWYQQTPGQGLQFLFEYFSETQRNKGNFPGRFSGRQFSNSRSEMNVSTLELGDSALYLCASSFGGSNQPQHFGDGTRLSIL.

The chain joins TRBV6-2 or TRBV6-3 to TRBJ1-5; possibly TRBD1 for D (6 bases). This CDR3 region has 15 residues. The germline V gene has CDR1 MNHEY and CDR2 SVGEGT. The germline V and J ends were trimmed by 5 bases and 1 base, with 12 bases remaining between them. CDR3 bases: TGTGCCAGCAGTAGGACAGTGAGGAGCAATCAGCCCCAGCATTTT. Encoded protein: CASSRTVRSNQPQHF.

The rearrangement joins TRBV19 to TRBJ2-5, with D possibly matching TRBD1 (8 bases). Germline V gene data show CDR1 as LNHDA and CDR2 as SQIVND (reference sequence). CDR3 size: 18 residues. The V end lost 3 bases, the J end lost 2 bases, and 22 bases lay between the germline ends. CDR3 nucleotides: TGTGCCAGTAGTATTGGGAGGGGGACAGGTAGCCTTCAAGAGACCCAGTACTTC. Residues: CASSIGRGTGSLQETQYF.

This chain connects TRBV10-3 to TRBJ2-3, with D tentatively TRBD2 (6 bases). This CDR3 is 13 amino acids long. V was pared by 4 bases and J by 2 bases, with 7 bases between. Germline CDR1 and CDR2: ENHRY and SYGVKD. CDR3 region: CAISASDTDTQYF. The CDR3, as DNA: TGTGCCATCAGTGCTAGCGACACAGATACGCAGTATTTT.

The chain couples TRBV18 to TRBJ1-2; 10 bases are a match to TRBD1. The CDR3 runs 15 residues. Germline V gene lookup returns CDR1 KGHSH and CDR2 LQKENI. V lost 2 bases to trimming and J lost 1 base; unmatched junction nucleotides: 1. The CDR3 nucleotides read TGTGCCAGCTCACCAGGGACAGGGGTTAACTATGGCTACACCTTC. Its protein is CASSPGTGVNYGYTF.

About this clone itself: A much larger clone sits a single nucleotide away, making a read error possible. The V and J genes are TRBV7-9 and TRBJ2-5; D unresolved. Trimming left V 3 bases short and J 2 bases short, with 1 base between. The CDR3 contains 11 residues. Per germline, CDR1 SEHNR and CDR2 FQNEAQ (reference sequence). The CDR3 is CASSLQETQYF. CDR3 nucleotide sequence: TGTGCCAGCAGCTTGCAAGAGACCCAGTACTTC.

The chain is built from TRBV7-8 and TRBJ1-1; D not resolved. The germline gives CDR1 SGHVS, CDR2 FQNEAQ. The CDR3 length is 15 residues. Trimming cost V 4 bases and J 3 bases, with 15 bases left between them. DNA for the CDR3: TGTGCCAGCAGCTCCCCTTTTTTTCGAGACACTGAAGCTTTCTTT. Its translation is CASSSPFFRDTEAFF.

This chain joins TRBV6-1 and TRBJ2-7; D might be TRBD2 (6 bases). Germline loops: CDR1 MNHNS, CDR2 SASEGT. This CDR3 comprises 16 residues. V was shortened by 1 base and J by 3 bases, with 16 bases between the two germline ends. The CDR3 spells CASSEDEGLGVYEQYF. In nucleotides, the CDR3 is TGTGCCAGCAGTGAAGACGAGGGACTCGGAGTCTACGAGCAGTACTTC.